These T cell receptor beta chains were read from a single sample in a study of spatial heterogeneity in lung cancer. TCRdb re-analysed the 5' RACE reads in MiXCR, keeping a single row per CDR3 protein. The table has about 1,600 distinct CDR3 sequences, 5.3% seen once. Material: normal lung tissue next to the tumor, obtained at surgery. All receptors derive from a female donor with early-stage non-small cell lung cancer. Both conserved end residues are part of each CDR3. Each record gives: V gene, D gene, J gene, clone size, CDR3 DNA, CDR3 protein. The D gene is left open where the match is weak. The size of a clone is reported for some rows only, either as once, few or many, or as a class for expanded clones.

V gene: TRBV6-2/TRBV6-3
D gene: .
J gene: TRBJ1-6
clone size: many
CDR3 DNA: TGTGCCAGCAGCCCGCCTGTGGGCAGGGGCGGGGGTAATTCACCCCTCCACTTT
CDR3 protein: CASSPPVGRGGGNSPLHF

V gene: TRBV7-2
D gene: TRBD1
J gene: TRBJ2-7
clone size: medium-sized
CDR3 DNA: TGTGCCAGCAGTTTGCAGGGGGTGCAGTACTTC
CDR3 protein: CASSLQGVQYF

V gene: TRBV5-6
D gene: .
J gene: TRBJ1-2
clone size: many
CDR3 DNA: TGTGCCAGCAGCCCTGACAGTTCCTATGGCTACACCTTC
CDR3 protein: CASSPDSSYGYTF

V gene: TRBV7-9
D gene: .
J gene: TRBJ2-2
clone size: few
CDR3 DNA: TGTGCCAGCAGCTCTAGACGGTGGAACACCGGGGAGCTGTTTTTT
CDR3 protein: CASSSRRWNTGELFF

V gene: TRBV2
D gene: .
J gene: TRBJ1-4
clone size: medium-sized
CDR3 DNA: TGTGCCAGCAGTGCGGGTGACGGATATGAAAAACTGTTTTTT
CDR3 protein: CASSAGDGYEKLFF

V gene: TRBV6-1
D gene: TRBD2
J gene: TRBJ2-7
clone size: many
CDR3 DNA: TGTGCCAGCAGTGAAACTAGCGGGGGTTACGAGCAGTACTTC
CDR3 protein: CASSETSGGYEQYF

V gene: TRBV20-1
D gene: .
J gene: TRBJ1-2
clone size: medium-sized
CDR3 DNA: TGCAGTGCTAGAGCCGGTGAAGGGGCACGTGGCTACACCTTC
CDR3 protein: CSARAGEGARGYTF

V gene: TRBV7-2
D gene: .
J gene: TRBJ2-1
clone size: medium-sized
CDR3 DNA: TGTGCCAGCAGCCCCAGACAGGAGCAGTTCTTC
CDR3 protein: CASSPRQEQFF

V gene: TRBV12-3/TRBV12-4
D gene: TRBD1
J gene: TRBJ1-5
clone size: large
CDR3 DNA: TGTGCCAGCAGGGGCGGGACAGAGATTTATAGCAATCAGCCCCAGCATTTT
CDR3 protein: CASRGGTEIYSNQPQHF

V gene: TRBV10-2
D gene: TRBD2
J gene: TRBJ2-1
clone size: medium-sized
CDR3 DNA: TGCGCCAGCAGCCCCGGGGCCGGGGCTAGCGGGGTATTC
CDR3 protein: CASSPGAGASGVF

V gene: TRBV27
D gene: TRBD1
J gene: TRBJ1-5
clone size: .
CDR3 DNA: TGTGCCAGCAGCCCGGAGGGACAGGGCGGTCAGCCCCAGCATTTT
CDR3 protein: CASSPEGQGGQPQHF

V gene: TRBV5-6
D gene: .
J gene: TRBJ2-7
clone size: medium-sized
CDR3 DNA: TGTGCCAGCAGCTGGGAACAGGGTTCTTACGAGCAGTACTTC
CDR3 protein: CASSWEQGSYEQYF

V gene: TRBV6-1
D gene: .
J gene: TRBJ2-6
clone size: medium-sized
CDR3 DNA: TGTGCCAGCAGCGCCCGAATCTCTGGGGCCAACGTCCTGACTTTC
CDR3 protein: CASSARISGANVLTF

V gene: TRBV2
D gene: .
J gene: TRBJ2-7
clone size: large
CDR3 DNA: TGTGCCAGCAGGGTCCAGGGGGGTATCAACGAGCAGTACTTC
CDR3 protein: CASRVQGGINEQYF

V gene: TRBV6-2/TRBV6-3
D gene: .
J gene: TRBJ1-1
clone size: large
CDR3 DNA: TGTGCCAGCAGTTACAAGGGGTCCACCACTGAAGCTTTCTTT
CDR3 protein: CASSYKGSTTEAFF

V gene: TRBV4-1
D gene: .
J gene: TRBJ1-6
clone size: medium-sized
CDR3 DNA: TGCGCCAGCAGCCAAGGAGGGGAACAGGGAGGGTTTAGACCCCTCCACTTT
CDR3 protein: CASSQGGEQGGFRPLHF

V gene: TRBV20-1
D gene: .
J gene: TRBJ2-1
clone size: .
CDR3 DNA: TGCAGTGCTAGAGTACCTCGCGGGCAGGGAACCAACAATGAGCAGTTCTTC
CDR3 protein: CSARVPRGQGTNNEQFF

V gene: TRBV20-1
D gene: TRBD1
J gene: TRBJ2-3
clone size: large
CDR3 DNA: TGCAGTGCTAGAGATCGGGACAGGGAGGGCACAGATACGCAGTATTTT
CDR3 protein: CSARDRDREGTDTQYF

V gene: TRBV2
D gene: TRBD1
J gene: TRBJ1-5
clone size: many
CDR3 DNA: TGTGCCAGCAGACGGACAGGAAACTTCAATCAGCCCCAGCATTTT
CDR3 protein: CASRRTGNFNQPQHF

V gene: TRBV7-2
D gene: .
J gene: TRBJ2-2
clone size: .
CDR3 DNA: TGTGCCAGCAGCTTCCGTGCACTAGGAACTCGTACAAACACCGGGGAGCTGTTTTTT
CDR3 protein: CASSFRALGTRTNTGELFF

V gene: TRBV4-3
D gene: TRBD2
J gene: TRBJ2-5
clone size: many
CDR3 DNA: TGCGCCAGCAGCCAAGATCGGAGCGGGGGGGCTCTCGTGAAGACCCAGTACTTC
CDR3 protein: CASSQDRSGGALVKTQYF

V gene: TRBV2
D gene: .
J gene: TRBJ2-7
clone size: many
CDR3 DNA: TGTGCCAGCGTCCCGGGACTCTCCTACGAGCAGTACTTC
CDR3 protein: CASVPGLSYEQYF

V gene: TRBV12-3/TRBV12-4
D gene: .
J gene: TRBJ2-3
clone size: medium-sized
CDR3 DNA: TGTGCCAGCAGTTTAGCTCAATTTGGGGTCGTAACGCAGTATTTT
CDR3 protein: CASSLAQFGVVTQYF

V gene: TRBV12-3/TRBV12-4
D gene: TRBD2
J gene: TRBJ2-5
clone size: medium-sized
CDR3 DNA: TGTGCCAGCAGTTGGGAAGCCAGCGGGGGGCCCGCGACCCAGTACTTC
CDR3 protein: CASSWEASGGPATQYF

V gene: TRBV4-3
D gene: .
J gene: TRBJ1-2
clone size: medium-sized
CDR3 DNA: TGCGCCAGCAGCTCTCTGAACGCCAGGGCTAACTATGGCTACACCTTC
CDR3 protein: CASSSLNARANYGYTF

V gene: TRBV3-1
D gene: TRBD1
J gene: TRBJ1-2
clone size: large
CDR3 DNA: TGTGCCAGCAGCCCGACCCTGCGACAGGGGGCGTATGGCTACACCTTC
CDR3 protein: CASSPTLRQGAYGYTF

V gene: TRBV24-1
D gene: TRBD1
J gene: TRBJ1-2
clone size: medium-sized
CDR3 DNA: TGTGCCACCAGTGATCCAAGGACAGGCAACTATGGCTACACCTTC
CDR3 protein: CATSDPRTGNYGYTF

V gene: TRBV20-1
D gene: .
J gene: TRBJ2-2
clone size: medium-sized
CDR3 DNA: TGCAGTGCTTCCCGGGACTCCGGGTTAAGGGAGCTGTTTTTT
CDR3 protein: CSASRDSGLRELFF

V gene: TRBV20-1
D gene: TRBD1
J gene: TRBJ2-2
clone size: large
CDR3 DNA: TGCAGTGCTAGCCCCGGGACAGGGGGGAAGACGGGGGAGCTGTTTTTT
CDR3 protein: CSASPGTGGKTGELFF

V gene: TRBV7-3
D gene: TRBD1
J gene: TRBJ2-2
clone size: .
CDR3 DNA: TGTGCCAGCAGTCCCCCAGGGGGCGAGAACACCGGGGAGCTGTTTTTT
CDR3 protein: CASSPPGGENTGELFF

V gene: TRBV20-1
D gene: TRBD1
J gene: TRBJ2-7
clone size: many
CDR3 DNA: TGCAGTGCTTACAGCCGGGACAGGGGAACCTACGAGCAGTACTTC
CDR3 protein: CSAYSRDRGTYEQYF

V gene: TRBV11-2
D gene: TRBD1
J gene: TRBJ1-3
clone size: few
CDR3 DNA: TGTGCCAGCAGCAGACTACACCCGGGACAGGGAAACACCATATATTTT
CDR3 protein: CASSRLHPGQGNTIYF

V gene: TRBV6-1
D gene: .
J gene: TRBJ2-3
clone size: large
CDR3 DNA: TGTGCCAGCAGTGAAGGGGACGGACCAGATACGCAGTATTTT
CDR3 protein: CASSEGDGPDTQYF

V gene: TRBV11-2
D gene: .
J gene: TRBJ1-1
clone size: medium-sized
CDR3 DNA: TGTGCCAGCAGCTTAGGGGGGAACACTGAAGCTTTCTTT
CDR3 protein: CASSLGGNTEAFF

V gene: TRBV5-4
D gene: .
J gene: TRBJ2-2
clone size: large
CDR3 DNA: TGTGCCAGCAGCCTGGGACAAGACACCGGGGAGCTGTTTTTT
CDR3 protein: CASSLGQDTGELFF

V gene: TRBV6-5
D gene: .
J gene: TRBJ2-1
clone size: many
CDR3 DNA: TGTGCCAGCAGAGACGACCGGGGGGAGCAGTTCTTC
CDR3 protein: CASRDDRGEQFF

V gene: TRBV20-1
D gene: TRBD1
J gene: TRBJ1-2
clone size: medium-sized
CDR3 DNA: TGCAGTGCGAAAGGACAGGGGAGCTATGGCTACACCTTC
CDR3 protein: CSAKGQGSYGYTF

V gene: TRBV30
D gene: .
J gene: TRBJ2-4
clone size: medium-sized
CDR3 DNA: TGTGCCTGGAGTAGGGAGGTCAAAAACATTCAGTACTTC
CDR3 protein: CAWSREVKNIQYF

V gene: TRBV27
D gene: .
J gene: TRBJ1-6
clone size: medium-sized
CDR3 DNA: TGTGCCAGCAGTTTAAGGGGTCGACCGGGGAATTCACCCCTCCACTTT
CDR3 protein: CASSLRGRPGNSPLHF

V gene: TRBV6-1
D gene: .
J gene: TRBJ2-6
clone size: medium-sized
CDR3 DNA: TGTGCCAGCAGTCTCTCCTCTGGGGCCAACGTCCTGACTTTC
CDR3 protein: CASSLSSGANVLTF

V gene: TRBV5-1
D gene: .
J gene: TRBJ2-3
clone size: many
CDR3 DNA: TGCGCCAGCAGCTTGGGGGGGATCGGCACAGATACGCAGTATTTT
CDR3 protein: CASSLGGIGTDTQYF

V gene: TRBV7-2
D gene: .
J gene: TRBJ2-7
clone size: large
CDR3 DNA: TGTGCCAGCAGCGAGAGAAGGGAGCAGTACTTC
CDR3 protein: CASSERREQYF

V gene: TRBV11-2
D gene: .
J gene: TRBJ2-1
clone size: few
CDR3 DNA: TGTGCCAGCACCCGGGTGCTCTCCTACAATGAGCAGTTCTTC
CDR3 protein: CASTRVLSYNEQFF

V gene: TRBV20-1
D gene: .
J gene: TRBJ1-1
clone size: medium-sized
CDR3 DNA: TGCAGTGCTCCGGGGGTTACTCTGAACACTGAAGCTTTCTTT
CDR3 protein: CSAPGVTLNTEAFF

V gene: TRBV24-1
D gene: TRBD1
J gene: TRBJ2-7
clone size: medium-sized
CDR3 DNA: TGTGCCACCAGTGGACACCCGACAGGGGGCGGGTCCGAGCAGTACTTC
CDR3 protein: CATSGHPTGGGSEQYF

V gene: TRBV10-1
D gene: .
J gene: TRBJ2-1
clone size: medium-sized
CDR3 DNA: TGCGCCAGCAGTGACCCAGGGAACTACAATGAGCAGTTCTTC
CDR3 protein: CASSDPGNYNEQFF

V gene: TRBV7-3
D gene: TRBD2
J gene: TRBJ2-1
clone size: medium-sized
CDR3 DNA: TGTGCCAGCAGCCGTAGGGAGGGAGAGCAGTTCTTC
CDR3 protein: CASSRREGEQFF

V gene: TRBV2
D gene: .
J gene: TRBJ1-1
clone size: medium-sized
CDR3 DNA: TGTGCCAGCACGGGGAACACTGAAGCTTTCTTT
CDR3 protein: CASTGNTEAFF

V gene: TRBV7-6
D gene: .
J gene: TRBJ1-5
clone size: medium-sized
CDR3 DNA: TGTGCCAGCAGCTGGGGGACATCATATAGCAATCAGCCCCAGCATTTT
CDR3 protein: CASSWGTSYSNQPQHF

V gene: TRBV7-8
D gene: .
J gene: TRBJ2-6
clone size: many
CDR3 DNA: TGTGCCAGCAGCCCGCACAGTCCTGGGGCCAACGTCCTGACTTTC
CDR3 protein: CASSPHSPGANVLTF